The sequence of this T cell receptor (beta chain) was determined in a study of shared clonotypes between healthy human individuals. The method was immunoSEQ multiplex PCR; TCRdb's version includes in-frame clones alone and lacks a portion of them. The sample has fewer than 650,000 clones; just over 75% are singletons. CDR1 SNHLY and CDR2 FYNNEI come from the germline V gene. Trimming pared 11 bases from V and 5 bases from J, leaving 24 bases between. The CDR3 sequence is 15 residues long. The sample taken for sequencing was PBMCs. The rearrangement links TRBV2 to TRBJ1-2; D is ambiguous. The origin of this receptor is a woman between 40 and 55 years old in good health. Some clones in this sample may be carry-over from other donors' samples. For the CDR3, the DNA is TGTGCCGGTCTCGGCCGGAGTTCTAGTTGGTATGGCTACACCTTC. Protein sequence: CAGLGRSSSWYGYTF.